These 27 T cell receptor beta chains came from one sample sequenced in a study of identifying expanded T cells in peripheral blood. Repertoires were generated with immunoSEQ multiplex PCR, while TCRdb's copy carries only in-frame clones and drops some. Counted here are about 110,000 clones, around 89% occurring once; the ten biggest clones make up about 8.6%. Sequences were obtained from blood. These receptors were obtained from a person between 18 and 75 years old in good health.

This chain connects TRBV6-6 to TRBJ1-4; D remains ambiguous. The CDR3 sequence is 15 residues long. The V and J ends lost 5 bases and 0 bases respectively, with 10 bases between them. Germline V lookup: CDR1 MNHNY, CDR2 SVGAGI (reference sequence). The CDR3 nucleotides read TGTGCCAGCAGTAGAAAAGGGACAACTAATGAAAAACTGTTTTTT. Protein sequence: CASSRKGTTNEKLFF.

A remark on this clone: Different DNA sequences within this sample yield the same CDR3. The rearrangement joins TRBV5-6 to TRBJ1-2, with a possible D match to TRBD1 (5 bases). The CDR3 has 13 amino acids. Germline CDR1 is SGHDT and CDR2 is YYEEEE. V lost 1 base and J 2 bases, leaving 6 bases between the germline ends. The CDR3 loop reads CASSLRGNYGYTF. The CDR3, as DNA: TGTGCCAGCAGCTTGAGGGGAAACTATGGCTACACCTTC.

The rearrangement joins TRBV7-9 to TRBJ1-5, with TRBD1 as a possible D gene (5 bases). The CDR3 extends over 14 amino acids. The V gene's germline CDR1 is SEHNR and CDR2 FQNEAQ (reference sequence). The germline V and J ends were trimmed by 5 bases and 2 bases, with 10 bases remaining between them. In nucleotides, the CDR3 is TGTGCCAGCAGCCCTCGGGACGGCAATCAGCCCCAGCATTTT. As protein: CASSPRDGNQPQHF.

V and J are TRBV2 and TRBJ1-5; perhaps TRBD1 as D (5 bases). The CDR3 is made up of 15 amino acids. V was pared by 6 bases and J by 0 bases, with 12 bases between. The germline gives CDR1 SNHLY, CDR2 FYNNEI. Here the CDR3 DNA reads TGTGCCAGCAGGCCCAGGGATTATAGCAATCAGCCCCAGCATTTT. It codes for CASRPRDYSNQPQHF.

This chain uses TRBV11-2 with TRBJ1-2, with 10 nucleotides matching TRBD1. V dropped 5 bases and J dropped 6; count of bases not matched to a gene: 9. Per germline, CDR1 SGHAT and CDR2 FQNNGV. CDR3 size: 15 residues. This CDR3 reads CASSPPTGGRDGYTF. CDR3 nucleotides: TGTGCCAGCAGCCCACCGACAGGGGGCAGAGATGGCTACACCTTC.

This sequence joins TRBV29-1 and TRBJ2-1; tentative D call: TRBD2 (7 bases). The CDR3 loop spans 14 amino acids. Per the germline V gene, CDR1 is SQVTM and CDR2 is ANQGSEA. The V gene lost 6 bases and the J gene lost 10 bases, with 22 bases spanning the gap. In DNA form, the CDR3 reads TGCAGCGTCCTAAGGGCGGGGGCGGTGAACGAGCAGTTCTTC. Amino acids: CSVLRAGAVNEQFF.

This CDR3 is CASSIAVSATNEKLFF. CDR3 DNA: TGTGCCAGTAGTATCGCTGTCTCCGCAACTAATGAAAAACTGTTTTTT. This sequence joins TRBV19 and TRBJ1-4; no clear D gene. Germline values: CDR1 LNHDA, CDR2 SQIVND (reference sequence). This CDR3 has 16 amino acids. With 3 bases removed from V and 0 bases from J, the gap between germline ends came to 11 bases.

The rearrangement joins TRBV6-1 to TRBJ2-1, with a weak D call TRBD1 (5 bases). The V gene lost 2 bases and the J gene lost 8 bases, with 13 bases spanning the gap. CDR1 and CDR2 (germline): MNHNS, SASEGT. The CDR3 has 14 amino acids. The CDR3 sequence: CASSESPLTDEQFF. The CDR3 nucleotides read TGTGCCAGCAGTGAATCCCCATTGACAGATGAGCAGTTCTTC.

The CDR3 nucleotides read TGTGCCAGTATGGCGGACAGGTCCTCTGGAAACACCATATATTTT. Translation gives CASMADRSSGNTIYF. The chain carries TRBV19 and TRBJ1-3; 7 positions match TRBD1. The CDR3 is 15 amino acids. Germline trimming cut 7 bases from V and 0 bases from J; bases unmatched to any gene: 6. CDR1 and CDR2 (germline): LNHDA, SQIVND (reference sequence). Drawing the rest from reference TRBV19 and TRBJ1-3, the complete variable domain is DGGITQSPKYLFRKEGQNVTLSCEQNLNHDAMYWYRQDPGQGLRLIYYSQIVNDFQKGDIAEGYSVSREKKESFPLTVTSAQKNPTAFYLCASMADRSSGNTIYFGEGSWLTVV.

This chain links TRBV15 with TRBJ2-1; D is unresolved. The CDR3 contains 15 residues. V lost 0 bases, J lost 6 bases, and 12 bases lay in between. Germline values: CDR1 LNHNV, CDR2 YYDKDF (reference sequence). The CDR3 DNA reads as TGTGCCACCAGCAGAGACCTGACACTGGCCAATGAGCAGTTCTTC. As protein: CATSRDLTLANEQFF.

This clone has only a few counts. This chain links TRBV9 with TRBJ2-1; the D is unclear. CDR3 length: 13 residues. The germline V gene has CDR1 SGDLS and CDR2 YYNGEE. V gave up 0 bases and J gave up 4 bases, with 5 bases separating them. The CDR3 loop is CASSVDQYNEQFF. The CDR3 DNA reads TGTGCCAGCAGCGTAGACCAGTACAATGAGCAGTTCTTC.

This clone was seen only once. The chain couples TRBV5-1 to TRBJ2-7; unclear D gene. V shed 6 bases and J shed 0 bases, with 13 bases lying between them. Germline-derived CDR1 and CDR2 are SGHRS and YFSETQ. The length of the CDR3 is 14 residues. The DNA of the CDR3 is TGCGCCAGCAACAACGGGTGGGACTCCTACGAGCAGTACTTC. It specifies CASNNGWDSYEQYF.

The chain recombines TRBV5-4 with TRBJ2-3, with D perhaps given as TRBD1 or TRBD2 (5 bases each). The CDR3 length is 14 residues. Germline V CDR1 and CDR2: SGHNT, YYREEE (reference sequence). The ends were cut back, 0 bases at V and 9 bases at J, with 14 bases in the middle. CDR3 sequence: CASSLVDSPGTQYF. The CDR3 DNA reads TGTGCCAGCAGCTTGGTGGACTCCCCAGGGACGCAGTATTTT.

The V and J genes are TRBV7-2 and TRBJ1-2, with D perhaps matching TRBD1 (5 bases). Deletions cut 4 bases from V and 8 bases from J, with 20 bases between. Germline CDR1 is SGHTA and CDR2 is FQGNSA. The CDR3 loop spans 15 amino acids. DNA for the CDR3: TGTGCCAGCAGCTCGTGGACAACCCCGGTTGGGGGCTACACCTTC. This encodes CASSSWTTPVGGYTF.

This sequence joins TRBV9 and TRBJ2-7; D is ambiguous. Trimming took 0 bases from V and 1 from J, leaving 11 bases between them. The CDR3 is 15 residues long. Germline assignment: CDR1 SGDLS and CDR2 YYNGEE. The CDR3 loop is CASSVDDRRSYEQYF. In nucleotides, the CDR3 is TGTGCCAGCAGCGTAGATGATAGGCGGTCCTACGAGCAGTACTTC.

The chain combines TRBV4-1 with TRBJ1-3; D uncertain. V lost 0 bases to trimming and J lost 0 bases, with 9 bases between them. Per germline, CDR1 MGHRA and CDR2 YSYEKL. This CDR3 has 16 amino acids. The DNA of the CDR3 is TGCGCCAGCAGCCAAGAAAGCCAGGCCTCTGGAAACACCATATATTTT. It specifies CASSQESQASGNTIYF.

The V gene is TRBV6-1, the J gene TRBJ2-5; TRBD1 agrees at 9 bases. Germline assignment: CDR1 MNHNS and CDR2 SASEGT. The V and J ends lost 2 bases and 5 bases, in that order; junction bases with no gene match: 9. The length of the CDR3 is 16 residues. The CDR3 protein is CASSEFPGQGRETQYF. Here the CDR3 DNA reads TGTGCCAGCAGTGAATTCCCGGGACAGGGCAGGGAGACCCAGTACTTC.

The rearrangement uses TRBV19 and TRBJ2-1; tentative D call: TRBD2 (6 bases). Trimming pared 0 bases from V and 2 bases from J, leaving 14 bases between. CDR3 length equals 17 residues. The germline gives CDR1 LNHDA, CDR2 SQIVND (reference sequence). DNA of the CDR3: TGTGCCAGTAGTATAGATAAGACCCTAGCGACCTACAATGAGCAGTTCTTC. It specifies CASSIDKTLATYNEQFF.

The chain is built from TRBV7-8 and TRBJ1-5; D call uncertain. The CDR3 runs 12 residues. Per the germline V gene, CDR1 is SGHVS and CDR2 is FQNEAQ. The V and J ends lost 1 base and 6 bases respectively, with 4 bases between them. The CDR3, as DNA: TGTGCCAGCAGCTTAGAAAGTCAGCCCCAGCATTTT. It translates to CASSLESQPQHF.

The V call is TRBV4-3, the J call TRBJ1-1; 10 nucleotides match TRBD1. From germline, CDR1 is LGHNA and CDR2 YSLEER. J was trimmed by 6 bases and V by 1 base; bases with no gene match: 8. The CDR3 spans 16 residues. CDR3 residues: CASSQALGQGRPEAFF. CDR3 DNA sequence: TGCGCCAGCAGCCAAGCTTTGGGACAGGGGAGGCCTGAAGCTTTCTTT.

The rearrangement joins TRBV28 to TRBJ2-5; weak D call: TRBD2 (6 bases). V lost 6 bases, J lost 9 bases, and 17 bases lay in between. The CDR3 runs 13 residues. Germline CDR1 MDHEN, CDR2 SYDVKM. Here the CDR3 DNA reads TGTGCCAGCAGCCTGGAGGGGTTTGGGGCCCAGTACTTC. This gives the protein CASSLEGFGAQYF.

V and J are TRBV28 and TRBJ1-1; D is perhaps TRBD1 (5 bases). Germline assignment: CDR1 MDHEN and CDR2 SYDVKM. V was clipped by 5 bases and J by 4 bases, with 11 bases between them. The CDR3 length is 13 residues. Here the CDR3 reads CASSGALATEAFF. CDR3 bases: TGTGCCAGCAGTGGGGCTTTGGCCACTGAAGCTTTCTTT.

V and J are TRBV7-3 and TRBJ1-1; no definite D call. Per the germline V gene, CDR1 is SGHTA and CDR2 is FQGTGA. Trimming took off 5 bases at V and 2 bases at J, with 9 bases between the two ends. The CDR3 extends over 13 amino acids. CDR3 sequence (DNA): TGTGCCAGCAGCCCGGCGGCTAACACTGAAGCTTTCTTT. Its protein product is CASSPAANTEAFF.

V gene TRBV10-1 combines with J gene TRBJ1-4; the D gene is possibly TRBD1 (6 bases). Germline-derived CDR1 and CDR2 are WNHNN and SYGVQD (reference sequence). V was cut by 5 bases and J by 2 bases, with 12 bases left in between. The CDR3 length is 15 residues. The CDR3, as DNA: TGCGCCAGCAGTCCAGGACAGAGTACTAATGAAAAACTGTTTTTT. Translated: CASSPGQSTNEKLFF.

The chain combines TRBV9 with TRBJ1-4; D is undetermined. The CDR3 totals 14 residues. Trimming left V 0 bases short and J 7 bases short, with 10 bases between. CDR1 SGDLS and CDR2 YYNGEE come from the germline V gene. CDR3 in amino acids: CASSVEAWGEKLFF. The CDR3 coding sequence is TGTGCCAGCAGCGTAGAGGCCTGGGGTGAAAAACTGTTTTTT. Full variable domain (rest looked up from reference TRBV9 and TRBJ1-4): DSGVTQTPKHLITATGQRVTLRCSPRSGDLSVYWYQQSLDQGLQFLIQYYNGEERAKGNILERFSAQQFPDLHSELNLSSLELGDSALYFCASSVEAWGEKLFFGSGTQLSVL.

The CDR3 DNA follows: TGCAGCGTATCCCAGGGAGCGTCAGAACTAATAGGAGAGACCCAGTACTTC. This encodes CSVSQGASELIGETQYF. The chain joins TRBV29-1 to TRBJ2-5, with D tentatively TRBD1 or TRBD2 (5 bases each). The CDR3 runs 17 residues. The V gene lost 6 bases and the J gene lost 4 bases, with 27 bases spanning the gap. Looked up from germline, CDR1 is SQVTM and CDR2 is ANQGSEA.

V is TRBV10-3 and J is TRBJ2-7; weak D call: TRBD2 (5 bases). The CDR3 spans 17 residues. Trimming left V 4 bases short and J 4 bases short, with 23 bases between. In germline, CDR1 is ENHRY, CDR2 SYGVKD. The DNA of the CDR3 is TGTGCCATCAGTGGGGGTTTGGGGAGCGGATTTGTATACGAGCAGTACTTC. This sequence encodes CAISGGLGSGFVYEQYF.